This TCR beta chain was captured in a study of OX40 agonist ivuxolimab in advanced cancers. Study background: Two patients with cutaneous melanoma and one with hepatocellular carcinoma, three in total, showed partial responses. Study conclusions and caveats: At 0.1-3.0 mg/kg, partial responders had clonal expansion among the lowest observed.

The assay was immunoSEQ multiplex PCR, and TCRdb's table has in-frame clones only and misses some. The data hold 60,000 or so clones, with roughly 88% observed a single time. A word on this clone: Its antigen remains unknown.

CDR3 length equals 14 residues. Germline assignment: CDR1 SEHNR and CDR2 FQNEAQ (reference sequence). V was trimmed by 2 bases and J by 10 bases, leaving 15 bases between them. Material: CD4+ or CD8+ T cells sorted from blood, obtained in a trial of the OX40 agonist ivuxolimab. The gene calls are TRBV7-9 and TRBJ2-1, with unresolved D. The receptor was derived from an adult with an advanced solid tumor such as melanoma, head and neck, liver or kidney cancer. Here the CDR3 reads CASSLTSVGLEQFF. The CDR3 DNA is TGTGCCAGCAGCTTAACATCCGTGGGCCTGGAGCAGTTCTTC.